This T cell receptor (beta chain) appears in the sequencing data of a study of PD-1 blockade in classical Hodgkin lymphoma. Notes on the study in general: Before treatment, TCR diversity in newly diagnosed patients was reportedly lower than in healthy donors.

TCRdb's copy holds only in-frame clones and misses some; the assay was immunoSEQ multiplex PCR. The table lists some 63,000 clones, roughly 90% of them singletons. Turning to this clone: Its antigen is not identified.

No patient escaped relapse after autologous stem cell transplantation, and brentuximab vedotin exposure varied. V was trimmed by 0 bases and J by 5 bases, leaving 11 bases between them. The CDR3 has 15 amino acids. Per germline, CDR1 SGHVS and CDR2 FQNEAQ. Here the sequenced sample was peripheral blood mononuclear cells (PBMCs), taken at baseline. V is TRBV7-8 and J is TRBJ2-1, with D possibly TRBD2 on 6 matching bases. This TCR was recovered from a human donor with classical Hodgkin lymphoma. CDR3 bases: TGTGCCAGCAGCTTAGCGGCGGGGCGCAACAATGAGCAGTTCTTC. Residues: CASSLAAGRNNEQFF.